One T cell receptor beta chain is described in this entry. CDR1 and CDR2 (germline): SGHNT, YYREEE (reference sequence). V shed 0 bases, J shed 2 bases, and the junction held 4 bases outside the gene matches. CDR3 length: 16 amino acids. Data came from immunoSEQ multiplex PCR; TCRdb stores just in-frame clones and leaves some out. The table lists over 100,000 clones, around nine tenths of them singletons. This record belongs to a study of control samples from healthy donors and cancer patients. This sequence originates from a human donor in good health. The donor label of this sample is uncertain. V is TRBV5-4 and J is TRBJ2-2; 7 bases are shared with TRBD2. Sequenced sample: blood. The CDR3 here is CASSLEGGLNTGELFF. The CDR3 DNA follows: TGTGCCAGCAGCTTGGAGGGAGGGTTAAACACCGGGGAGCTGTTTTTT.